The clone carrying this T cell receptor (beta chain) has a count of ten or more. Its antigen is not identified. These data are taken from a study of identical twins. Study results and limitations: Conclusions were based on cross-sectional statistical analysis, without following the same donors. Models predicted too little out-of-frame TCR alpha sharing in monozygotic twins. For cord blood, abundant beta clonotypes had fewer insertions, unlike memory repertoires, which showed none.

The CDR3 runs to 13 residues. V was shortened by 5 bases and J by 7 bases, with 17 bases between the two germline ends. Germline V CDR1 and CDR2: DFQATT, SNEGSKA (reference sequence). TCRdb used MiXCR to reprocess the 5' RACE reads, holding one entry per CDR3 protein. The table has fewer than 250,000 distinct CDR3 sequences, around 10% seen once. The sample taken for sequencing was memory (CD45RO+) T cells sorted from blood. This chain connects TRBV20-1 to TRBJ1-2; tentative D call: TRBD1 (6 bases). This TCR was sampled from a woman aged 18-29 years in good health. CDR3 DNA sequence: TGCAGTGCTCCCTTACCTTCACAGGGTGGCTACACCTTC. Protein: CSAPLPSQGGYTF.